The sequence of this TCR beta chain was determined in a study of cytomegalovirus exposure and HLA in healthy donors. Broader study findings: TCR beta sequences reportedly predicted most subjects' HLA-A and HLA-B alleles accurately. Across donors, sequencing depth was assumed by presence/absence analyses to be roughly uniform. In a later analysis, the majority of CMV-associated beta chains seemingly showed HLA restriction. Association of a missense DCLRE1C variant with TCR beta V- and J-gene trimming was reported in a later analysis.

This CDR3 has 13 residues. Germline V lookup: CDR1 LNHDA, CDR2 SQIVND (reference sequence). V lost 11 bases and J 1 base, leaving 12 bases between the germline ends. It was with 60 Vbeta and 13 Jbeta primers that the PCR ran. Measured with immunoSEQ multiplex PCR; TCRdb has only the in-frame clones, and not every one. The table shows hundreds of thousands of clones, with around 80% occurring only once. Remarks on this clone: Its antigen is still unknown.

The sequenced material came from PBMCs. The rearrangement links TRBV19 to TRBJ1-5; D not certain. The receptor was isolated from a girl aged 2 to 9 in good health and CMV-seronegative. The CDR3 spells CAVGPNSNQPQHF. The CDR3 DNA sequence: TGTGCCGTTGGGCCTAACAGCAATCAGCCCCAGCATTTT. Combining the CDR3 with reference TRBV19 and TRBJ1-5 gives the whole variable domain DGGITQSPKYLFRKEGQNVTLSCEQNLNHDAMYWYRQDPGQGLRLIYYSQIVNDFQKGDIAEGYSVSREKKESFPLTVTSAQKNPTAFYLCAVGPNSNQPQHFGDGTRLSIL.